The clone carrying this T cell receptor beta chain has a handful of counts. Antigen specificity is unknown. Only in-frame clones appear in the TCRdb table, and some are missing; sequencing was by immunoSEQ multiplex PCR. The sample lists about 150,000 clones; around nine tenths were seen once. This specimen belongs to a study of T cell responses to AZD1222 COVID-19 vaccine. Study-level points and caveats: Variant regions that are unmutated are reportedly the target of nearly half of spike-specific TCRs. Females outnumbered males among donors, who were mostly white British; clonal diversity was possibly underestimated. Spike-specific TCRs gained breadth and depth after people received two AZD1222 doses. Regions 160-218 and 743-854 held dominance among vaccine-associated CD4 TCRs, which spanned spike.

The CDR3 is 14 residues long. V lost 2 bases to trimming and J lost 2 bases, with 10 bases between them. Germline lookup yields CDR1 LGHDT and CDR2 YNNKEL (reference sequence). The chain employs TRBV3-1 (or the pseudogene TRBV3-2) and TRBJ2-7; perhaps TRBD1 as D (6 bases). The sequence came from an adult who had recovered from COVID-19. Sequenced material: peripheral blood, taken after recovery from COVID-19. The CDR3: CASSQRGKAYEQYF. Written as DNA, the CDR3 is TGTGCCAGCAGCCAAAGGGGGAAGGCCTACGAGCAGTACTTC.